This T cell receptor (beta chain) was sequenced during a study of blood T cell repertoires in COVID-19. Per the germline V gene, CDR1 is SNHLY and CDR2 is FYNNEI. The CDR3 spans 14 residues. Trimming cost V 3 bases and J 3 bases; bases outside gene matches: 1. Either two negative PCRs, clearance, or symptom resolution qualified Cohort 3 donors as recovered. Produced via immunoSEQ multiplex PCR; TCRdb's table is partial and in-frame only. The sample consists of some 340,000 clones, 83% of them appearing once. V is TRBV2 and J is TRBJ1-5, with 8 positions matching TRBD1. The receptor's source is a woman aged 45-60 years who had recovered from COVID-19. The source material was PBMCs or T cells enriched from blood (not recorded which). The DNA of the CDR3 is TGTGCCAGCAGTGAGACAGGGGTCAATCAGCCCCAGCATTTT. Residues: CASSETGVNQPQHF.